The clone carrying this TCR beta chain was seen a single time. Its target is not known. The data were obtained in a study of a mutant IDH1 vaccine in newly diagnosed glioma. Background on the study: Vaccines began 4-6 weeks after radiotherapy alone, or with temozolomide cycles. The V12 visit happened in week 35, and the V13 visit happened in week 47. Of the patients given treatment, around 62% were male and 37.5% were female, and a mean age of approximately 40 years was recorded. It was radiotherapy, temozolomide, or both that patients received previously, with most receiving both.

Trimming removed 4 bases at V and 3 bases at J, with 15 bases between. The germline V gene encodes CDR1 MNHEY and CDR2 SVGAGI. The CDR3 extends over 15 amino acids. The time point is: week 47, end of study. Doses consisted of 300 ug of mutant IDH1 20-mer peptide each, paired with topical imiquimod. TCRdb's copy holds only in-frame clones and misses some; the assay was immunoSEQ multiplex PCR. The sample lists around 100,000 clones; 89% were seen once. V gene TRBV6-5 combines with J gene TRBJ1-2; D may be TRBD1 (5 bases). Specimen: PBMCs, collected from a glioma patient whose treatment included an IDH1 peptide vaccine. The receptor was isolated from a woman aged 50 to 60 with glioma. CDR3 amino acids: CASSSQGPPYYGYTF. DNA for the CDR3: TGTGCCAGCAGTTCCCAGGGACCGCCTTACTATGGCTACACCTTC.